What follows is one T cell receptor beta chain and its context. The data belong to a study of T cell changes during pregnancy in multiple sclerosis. Profiling relied on immunoSEQ multiplex PCR, and the TCRdb table lists in-frame clones only, not all of them. The sample yields around 64,000 clones, over 90% seen once. The CDR3 has 13 residues. The V gene end was trimmed by 1 base and the J gene end by 15 bases; junction bases not matched to a gene: 6. The germline V gene encodes CDR1 LGHNA and CDR2 YNFKEQ. The TCR originated in a female donor with multiple sclerosis, enrolled in a pregnancy study. The specimen comprised CD4+ T cells from peripheral blood mononuclear cells, sampled after pregnancy. The V and J genes are TRBV4-2 and TRBJ2-1; 10 bases align to TRBD1. CDR3 region: CASSQGLGTGAFF. The CDR3 DNA sequence: TGTGCCAGCAGCCAAGGTCTTGGGACAGGGGCGTTCTTC.